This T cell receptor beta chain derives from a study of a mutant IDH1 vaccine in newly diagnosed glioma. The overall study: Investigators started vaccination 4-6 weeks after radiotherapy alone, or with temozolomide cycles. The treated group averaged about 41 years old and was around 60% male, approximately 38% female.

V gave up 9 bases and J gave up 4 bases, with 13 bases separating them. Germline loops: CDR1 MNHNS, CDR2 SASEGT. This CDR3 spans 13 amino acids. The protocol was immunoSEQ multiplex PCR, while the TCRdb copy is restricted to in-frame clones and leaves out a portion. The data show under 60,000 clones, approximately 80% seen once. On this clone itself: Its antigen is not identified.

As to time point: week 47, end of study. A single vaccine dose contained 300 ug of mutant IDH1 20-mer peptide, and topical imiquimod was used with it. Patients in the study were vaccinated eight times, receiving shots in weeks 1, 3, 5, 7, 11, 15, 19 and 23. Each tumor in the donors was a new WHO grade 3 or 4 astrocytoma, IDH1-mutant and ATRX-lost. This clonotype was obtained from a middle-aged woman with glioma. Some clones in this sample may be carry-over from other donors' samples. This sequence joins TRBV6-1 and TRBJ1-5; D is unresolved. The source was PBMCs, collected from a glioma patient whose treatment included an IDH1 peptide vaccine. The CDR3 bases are TGTGCCAGTCTGCTGGGAGCTAATCAGCCCCAGCATTTT. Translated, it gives CASLLGANQPQHF.